Below, 26 T cell receptor beta chains from the same sample are listed, as sequenced in a study of spatial heterogeneity in lung cancer. Time point indicated: sample taken at primary tumor resection. Whole RNA, which was extracted from tumor, nontumor lung tissue or frozen PBMC, was sequenced without any cell sorting. TCRdb itself ran the 5' RACE reads through MiXCR, one entry per CDR3 protein. The repertoire holds 8,000 to 9,000 distinct CDR3 sequences, with around 4.6% as singletons. Sequenced material: PBMCs, taken at surgery. These receptors were taken from a male donor with early-stage non-small cell lung cancer.

There are many counts of this clonotype. Because the library targeted alpha chains, this beta chain is an off-target read whose size means little. The DNA for the CDR3 is TGTGCCTGGAGTCTAGGTGGGGAGTCCGCTGAAGCTTTCTTT. Translating it yields CAWSLGGESAEAFF. The gene calls are TRBV30 and TRBJ1-1, with no clear D. The CDR3 has 14 residues. The germline gives CDR1 GTSNPN, CDR2 SVGIG (reference sequence). Trimming stripped 2 bases from V and 6 bases from J, with 16 bases between. The entire variable domain, with the rest obtained from reference TRBV30 and TRBJ1-1, is as follows: SQTIHQWPATLVQPVGSPLSLECTVEGTSNPNLYWYRQAAGRGLQLLFYSVGIGQISSEVPQNLSASRPQDRQFILSSKKLLLSDSGFYLCAWSLGGESAEAFFGQGTRLTVV.

This clonotype has more than one count but fewer than ten. The library was built for alpha chains, so this beta chain is an off-target read and its size means little. CDR3 sequence reads: CAWSVGPNTEAFF. The CDR3 DNA reads as TGTGCCTGGAGTGTGGGTCCCAACACTGAAGCTTTCTTT. The V call is TRBV30, the J call TRBJ1-1; D unclear. The V end lost 0 bases, the J end lost 2 bases, and 7 bases lay between the germline ends. Germline assignment: CDR1 GTSNPN and CDR2 SVGIG (reference sequence). CDR3 length: 13 amino acids. The full variable domain, rest sourced from reference TRBV30 and TRBJ1-1, is SQTIHQWPATLVQPVGSPLSLECTVEGTSNPNLYWYRQAAGRGLQLLFYSVGIGQISSEVPQNLSASRPQDRQFILSSKKLLLSDSGFYLCAWSVGPNTEAFFGQGTRLTVV.

As for this clonotype: Because this beta chain is a stray read in a library intended to capture alpha chains, its abundance should not be given much weight. V and J are TRBV7-9 and TRBJ1-2, with D hard to call. In germline, CDR1 is SEHNR, CDR2 FQNEAQ (reference sequence). The germline V and J ends were trimmed by 3 bases and 5 bases, with 7 bases remaining between them. The CDR3 is made up of 12 amino acids. The CDR3 here is CASSFKDYGYTF. The CDR3 DNA reads TGTGCCAGCAGCTTTAAGGATTATGGCTACACCTTC.

This clonotype was picked up many times. Found in a library prepared for alpha chains, this beta chain is an off-target read, and its abundance has little meaning. The V call is TRBV15, the J call TRBJ2-6; D might be TRBD1 (5 bases). This CDR3 is built from 16 residues. Germline V gene sequence: CDR1 LNHNV, CDR2 YYDKDF (reference sequence). The CDR3 is CATTPTATSGANVLTF. The CDR3 region has the DNA TGTGCTACGACACCGACAGCTACCTCTGGGGCCAACGTCCTGACTTTC.

Comment on this clonotype: The library was built for alpha chains, so this beta chain is an off-target read and its size means little. The rearrangement links TRBV6-1 to TRBJ2-3, with a weak D call TRBD2 (5 bases). Trimming cost V 5 bases and J 8 bases, with 11 bases left between them. The CDR3 runs 12 residues. Germline CDR1 is MNHNS and CDR2 is SASEGT. Here the CDR3 reads CASSIPAGTQYF. The CDR3 bases are TGTGCCAGCAGTATCCCGGCGGGTACGCAGTATTTT.

In its sample, this clonotype is medium-sized. The size of this beta chain means little, since it is a stray read in a library made for alpha chains. The chain employs TRBV5-1 and TRBJ2-3; a possible D gene is TRBD2 (5 bases). Trimming took off 5 bases at V and 0 bases at J, with 13 bases between the two ends. The germline gives CDR1 SGHRS, CDR2 YFSETQ. CDR3 length equals 15 residues. DNA of the CDR3: TGCGCCAGCAGGTCGGGGAGAATTAGCACAGATACGCAGTATTTT. Translating it yields CASRSGRISTDTQYF.

In its sample, this clonotype was seen many times. Being off target in a library aimed at alpha chains, this beta chain has a size of little meaning. The genes are TRBV7-9 and TRBJ1-2; no definite D call. V was clipped by 3 bases and J by 3 bases, with 8 bases between them. Germline V gives CDR1 SEHNR, CDR2 FQNEAQ (reference sequence). The CDR3 spans 13 residues. The CDR3 is CASSFVGDYGYTF. In nucleotides, the CDR3 is TGTGCCAGCAGCTTTGTCGGCGACTATGGCTACACCTTC.

This clonotype was detected a few times. The size of this beta chain means little, since it is a stray read in a library made for alpha chains. The chain recombines TRBV20-1 with TRBJ2-1; D could derive from TRBD1 or TRBD2 (5 bases each). The CDR3 is 14 residues long. Per the germline V gene, CDR1 is DFQATT and CDR2 is SNEGSKA (reference sequence). Trimming pared 2 bases from V and 3 bases from J, leaving 11 bases between. CDR3 protein: CSARSGRHYNEQFF. CDR3 DNA sequence: TGCAGTGCTAGATCGGGACGGCACTACAATGAGCAGTTCTTC.

There are many counts of this clonotype. For a library built for alpha chains, this beta chain is a stray read; little rests on its size. The genes are TRBV20-1 and TRBJ1-4; possibly TRBD1 for D (5 bases). The CDR3 has 14 amino acids. V was clipped by 1 base and J by 7 bases, with 13 bases between them. From germline, CDR1 is DFQATT and CDR2 SNEGSKA (reference sequence). The CDR3, as DNA: TGCAGTGCTAGAGGCGGGCGGGGCAGTGAAAAACTGTTTTTT. Encoded protein: CSARGGRGSEKLFF.

At least ten counts were recorded for this clonotype. Because this beta chain is a stray read in a library intended to capture alpha chains, its abundance should not be given much weight. The gene calls are TRBV5-1 and TRBJ2-6, with D possibly TRBD1 on 5 matching bases. V dropped 0 bases and J dropped 3 bases, with 13 bases sitting between them. CDR1 and CDR2 (germline): SGHRS, YFSETQ. The CDR3 spans 17 residues. The CDR3 sequence: CASSLDGRAGGANVLTF. CDR3 sequence (DNA): TGCGCCAGCAGCTTGGACGGCAGGGCAGGTGGGGCCAACGTCCTGACTTTC.

This clonotype qualifies as medium-sized. For a library built for alpha chains, this beta chain is a stray read; little rests on its size. CDR3 sequence: CASSLDTRLAKNIQYF. As DNA, the CDR3 is TGTGCCAGCAGCTTGGACACCCGACTAGCCAAAAACATTCAGTACTTC. The genes are TRBV7-2 and TRBJ2-4; D is perhaps TRBD1 (5 bases). Looked up from germline, CDR1 is SGHTA and CDR2 is FQGNSA. V was clipped by 3 bases and J by 0 bases, with 12 bases between them. CDR3 length equals 16 residues.

Within the sample, this clonotype is medium-sized. A library prepared for alpha chains yielded this beta chain as an off-target read; its size is of little meaning. The chain employs TRBV9 and TRBJ2-7; 8 nucleotides agree with TRBD1. The CDR3 length is 15 residues. The germline gives CDR1 SGDLS, CDR2 YYNGEE. After removal of 4 bases from V and 2 bases from J, the junction contained 8 bases not matched to a gene. The CDR3 nucleotides are TGTGCCAGCAGCCCCCGCCAGGGGGCTACCTACGAGCAGTACTTC. Amino acid sequence: CASSPRQGATYEQYF.

By share, this clonotype ranks as medium-sized. With the library built for alpha chains, this beta chain is off target and its frequency is not meaningful. The rearrangement links TRBV20-1 to TRBJ1-1; D uncertain. This CDR3 region has 11 residues. CDR1 and CDR2 from the germline V gene are DFQATT and SNEGSKA (reference sequence). The V end was cut by 0 bases, the J end by 10 bases, with 9 bases between. The CDR3 nucleotides read TGCAGTGCTAGAGATCAGCCGATAGCTTTCTTT. It is translated as CSARDQPIAFF.

This clonotype showed up many times. A library prepared for alpha chains yielded this beta chain as an off-target read; its size is of little meaning. This chain connects TRBV5-1 to TRBJ2-5; TRBD1 matches 8 bases. This CDR3 has 14 residues. Germline trimming cut 3 bases from V and 2 bases from J; bases unmatched to any gene: 3. The germline CDR1 and CDR2 sequences are SGHRS and YFSETQ. In nucleotides, the CDR3 is TGCGCCAGCAGCTGGGACAGGTCACAAGAGACCCAGTACTTC. This translates into CASSWDRSQETQYF.

The sample holds many counts of this clonotype. Since the library was made to target alpha chains, this beta chain is a stray read and its abundance is not meaningful. The chain carries TRBV4-3 and TRBJ1-2, with D possibly TRBD1 on 5 matching bases. Germline lookup yields CDR1 LGHNA and CDR2 YSLEER. V dropped 0 bases and J dropped 5 bases, with 10 bases sitting between them. The CDR3 extends over 14 amino acids. CDR3 amino acids: CASSQDSRAYGYTF. The CDR3 coding sequence is TGCGCCAGCAGCCAAGATAGCAGGGCGTATGGCTACACCTTC.

By proportion, this clonotype is medium-sized (0.01 to 0.1%). A library made for alpha chains picked up this beta chain off target, so its size means little. The V call is TRBV7-2, the J call TRBJ2-3; D ambiguous. Trimming took off 1 base at V and 8 bases at J, with 13 bases between the two ends. The CDR3 is made up of 14 amino acids. Germline-derived CDR1 and CDR2 are SGHTA and FQGNSA. DNA of the CDR3: TGTGCCAGCAGCTTAGGACTCGTTACCCTTACGCAGTATTTT. Its protein is CASSLGLVTLTQYF.

This clonotype was detected ten times or more. Since the library was made to target alpha chains, this beta chain is a stray read and its abundance is not meaningful. CDR3 sequence reads: CASSLAGISTDTQYF. CDR3 sequence (DNA): TGCGCCAGCAGCTTGGCAGGGATTAGCACAGATACGCAGTATTTT. V usage is TRBV5-1 and J usage is TRBJ2-3; D may be TRBD1 (5 bases). Germline loops: CDR1 SGHRS, CDR2 YFSETQ. This CDR3 has 15 residues. V shed 0 bases and J shed 0 bases, with 8 bases lying between them.

By sample fraction, this clonotype is medium-sized. This beta chain turned up in a library designed for alpha chains; as an off-target read, its abundance says little. J is TRBJ1-2 and V is TRBV7-9; 7 bases fit TRBD1. Per the germline V gene, CDR1 is SEHNR and CDR2 is FQNEAQ (reference sequence). The CDR3 runs to 14 residues. The ends lost 1 base at V and 5 bases at J; junction bases unmatched: 4. For the CDR3, the DNA is TGTGCCAGCAGCTTAGGAACAGGGGAGTATGGCTACACCTTC. Its translation is CASSLGTGEYGYTF.

In this sample, this clonotype turned up many times. The library was designed around alpha chains, so this beta chain is a stray read whose abundance carries little weight. The chain uses TRBV3-1 and TRBJ2-3; TRBD2 agrees at 11 bases. The CDR3 consists of 17 residues. V lost 0 bases to trimming and J lost 2 bases; unmatched junction nucleotides: 4. Per the germline V gene, CDR1 is LGHDT and CDR2 is YNNKEL (reference sequence). CDR3 DNA sequence: TGTGCCAGCAGCCAAGAGCTTAGCGGGGGGGACACAGATACGCAGTATTTT. It is translated as CASSQELSGGDTDTQYF.

This clonotype came up many times. For a library built for alpha chains, this beta chain is a stray read; little rests on its size. The chain uses TRBV5-4 and TRBJ2-5; D is undetermined. CDR1 is SGHNT and CDR2 is YYREEE in the germline V gene (reference sequence). The CDR3 extends over 15 amino acids. V lost 4 bases, J lost 4 bases, and 17 bases lay in between. In DNA form, the CDR3 reads TGTGCCAGCAGCACCGCGGTGGTAGGCAGAGAGACCCAGTACTTC. This gives the protein CASSTAVVGRETQYF.

This clonotype was counted at least ten times. Being off target in a library aimed at alpha chains, this beta chain has a size of little meaning. V usage is TRBV20-1 and J usage is TRBJ1-1; D is ambiguous. The ends were cut back, 0 bases at V and 0 bases at J, with 14 bases in the middle. CDR3 length: 16 residues. Per germline, CDR1 DFQATT and CDR2 SNEGSKA (reference sequence). CDR3 nucleotide sequence: TGCAGTGCTAGAGATACGGGCAGATACATGAACACTGAAGCTTTCTTT. Encoded protein: CSARDTGRYMNTEAFF.

This clonotype was counted a few times. A library made for alpha chains picked up this beta chain off target, so its size means little. CDR3 sequence: CASSLDGSTDTQYF. CDR3 DNA: TGTGCCAGCAGCTTAGACGGGAGCACAGATACGCAGTATTTT. The V gene is TRBV7-9, the J gene TRBJ2-3, with no clear D. Deletions cut 1 base from V and 0 bases from J, with 5 bases between. This CDR3 has 14 residues. In germline, CDR1 is SEHNR, CDR2 FQNEAQ (reference sequence).

By share of the sample, this clonotype is medium-sized. Being off target in a library aimed at alpha chains, this beta chain has a size of little meaning. The chain has TRBV10-3 and TRBJ2-1, with no clear D. CDR1 and CDR2 from the germline V gene are ENHRY and SYGVKD. Between the trimmed V and J ends, which lost 0 bases and 9 bases, there was a span of 9 bases. The CDR3 length is 13 residues. The CDR3 loop is CAISESGNSEQFF. The CDR3 DNA follows: TGTGCCATCAGTGAGTCAGGCAATAGTGAGCAGTTCTTC.

This clonotype turned up a few times. As an off-target read in a library built for alpha chains, this beta chain has a frequency of little significance. The rearrangement uses TRBV5-1 and TRBJ1-4; the match to TRBD1 covers 8 bases. The ends lost 3 bases at V and 3 bases at J; junction bases unmatched: 1. The CDR3 is made up of 14 amino acids. Germline V gives CDR1 SGHRS, CDR2 YFSETQ. CDR3 amino acids: CASSSGQANEKLFF. The CDR3 nucleotides read TGCGCCAGCAGCTCGGGACAGGCTAATGAAAAACTGTTTTTT.

This clonotype has ten or more counts. For a library built for alpha chains, this beta chain is a stray read; little rests on its size. The chain employs TRBV5-1 and TRBJ2-3; tentative D call: TRBD2 (5 bases). This CDR3 has 15 residues. Germline V gene data show CDR1 as SGHRS and CDR2 as YFSETQ. Trimming removed 4 bases at V and 3 bases at J, with 15 bases between. This CDR3 reads CASSLGRARTDTQYF. In nucleotides, the CDR3 is TGCGCCAGCAGCCTTGGGAGAGCACGTACAGATACGCAGTATTTT.

This clonotype was observed at least ten times. This beta chain lies outside the target of a library built for alpha chains; its clone size means little. The CDR3 DNA reads TGCAGTGCTGCTAGGGGCACAGATACGCAGTATTTT. This translates into CSAARGTDTQYF. The chain employs TRBV20-1 and TRBJ2-3; no clear D gene. The germline CDR1 and CDR2 sequences are DFQATT and SNEGSKA (reference sequence). The CDR3 runs to 12 residues. Trimming took 5 bases from V and 1 from J, leaving 7 bases between them.